Listed below are T cell receptor beta chains from one sample, sequenced in a study of Ad26.COV2.S vaccination and SARS-CoV-2 variants. The assay was immunoSEQ multiplex PCR, and TCRdb's table has in-frame clones only and misses some. The sample holds under 600,000 clones; 89% are singletons and the top ten take more than 1.5%. The input for sequencing was peripheral blood, taken in a trial of Ad26.COV2.S vaccine versus placebo. These receptors were taken from a person aged 18-60 years who received the Ad26.COV2.S COVID-19 vaccine or a placebo. CDR3s include the opening cysteine and the closing phenylalanine or tryptophan. The D gene is left open where the match is weak. Only some rows state a clone size, as once, few, many or a class for expanded clones.

CASSPRPVTPYEQYF,TGTGCCAGCAGTCCCCGACCCGTCACCCCCTACGAGCAGTACTTC,TRBV6-5,TRBJ2-7,NA,NA
CSVEYAIEAFF,TGCAGCGTTGAGTATGCGATTGAAGCTTTCTTT,TRBV29-1,TRBJ1-1,NA,NA
CASSSWSAEAFF,TGTGCCAGCTCCTCCTGGAGCGCCGAAGCTTTCTTT,TRBV6-5,TRBJ1-1,NA,once
CASSRTPGGLEPQHF,TGCGCCAGCAGCAGAACTCCAGGGGGCTTGGAGCCCCAGCATTTT,TRBV4-1,TRBJ1-5,TRBD1,NA
CASSLASRRTSGSTYEQYF,TGCGCCAGCAGCTTGGCCTCGCGTAGGACCAGCGGGAGCACGTACGAGCAGTACTTC,TRBV5-1,TRBJ2-7,TRBD2,NA
CASSLSVSQPQHF,TGTGCCAGCAGTTTATCCGTTTCCCAGCCCCAGCATTTT,TRBV27,TRBJ1-5,NA,NA
CASSLRGGDDEKLFF,TGCGCCAGCAGCTTGCGGGGGGGTGACGATGAAAAACTGTTTTTT,TRBV5-1,TRBJ1-4,NA,few
CASSQGLRAGRNEKLFF,TGCGCCAGCAGCCAGGGTTTACGCGCAGGACGTAATGAAAAACTGTTTTTT,TRBV4-1,TRBJ1-4,NA,NA
CATLGLAGSLTGELFF,TGTGCCACCCTCGGTCTAGCGGGGAGTTTAACCGGGGAGCTGTTTTTT,TRBV19,TRBJ2-2,TRBD2,NA
CASSREANADSPLHF,TGTGCCAGCTCACGGGAGGCTAATGCGGATTCACCCCTCCACTTT,TRBV18,TRBJ1-6,NA,NA
CASSQGQVVAETQYF,TGTGCCAGCAGTCAAGGACAGGTAGTTGCGGAGACCCAGTACTTC,TRBV6-6,TRBJ2-5,TRBD1,NA
CASSLYGITEAFF,TGTGCCAGCAGCCTATATGGTATCACTGAAGCTTTCTTT,TRBV7-2,TRBJ1-1,NA,NA
CASGYRGDLALGANVLTF,TGCGCCAGCGGTTATCGGGGGGATTTAGCTCTGGGGGCCAACGTCCTGACTTTC,TRBV4-1,TRBJ2-6,TRBD2,NA
CASSARTVSYEQYF,TGTGCCAGCAGTGCCCGGACGGTATCCTACGAGCAGTACTTC,TRBV6-2/TRBV6-3,TRBJ2-7,NA,NA
CASSHRTSVLETQYF,TGTGCCAGCAGCCACAGGACTAGCGTCCTGGAGACCCAGTACTTC,TRBV14,TRBJ2-5,TRBD2,NA
CASKDRGGNYGYTF,TGTGCCAGCAAAGACAGGGGAGGAAACTATGGCTACACCTTC,TRBV6-5,TRBJ1-2,TRBD1,NA
CASSLKGYEQYF,TGTGCCAGCAGTTTAAAGGGCTACGAGCAGTACTTC,TRBV27,TRBJ2-7,NA,NA
CASSAARGALNTGELFF,TGTGCCAGCAGCGCTGCTCGAGGGGCCTTAAACACCGGGGAGCTGTTTTTT,TRBV9,TRBJ2-2,NA,NA
CASSTFRDRENRDGYTF,TGTGCCAGCAGCACATTCCGGGACAGGGAAAATAGGGATGGCTACACCTTC,TRBV7-2,TRBJ1-2,TRBD1,NA
CASSYGRATNEKLFF,TGTGCCAGCAGTTATGGGAGGGCAACTAATGAAAAACTGTTTTTT,TRBV6-5,TRBJ1-4,NA,NA
CASRWGDTGELFF,TGTGCCAGCAGATGGGGGGACACCGGGGAGCTGTTTTTT,TRBV6-5,TRBJ2-2,NA,NA
CASRPFGASYNSPLHF,TGTGCCAGCAGGCCCTTTGGTGCTTCCTATAATTCACCCCTCCACTTT,TRBV27,TRBJ1-6,NA,NA
CASSSPGQGHYGYTF,TGTGCCAGCAGTTCCCCGGGACAGGGGCACTATGGCTACACCTTC,TRBV6-1,TRBJ1-2,TRBD1,once
CASSNGGQGNTEAFF,TGTGCCAGCAGTAACGGCGGACAGGGGAACACTGAAGCTTTCTTT,TRBV6-6,TRBJ1-1,TRBD1,NA
CASSFGPPGGDSPLHF,TGTGCCAGCAGCTTTGGGCCCCCAGGGGGGGATTCACCCCTCCACTTT,TRBV7-3,TRBJ1-6,TRBD1,NA
CASSNRDEAEAFF,TGTGCCAGCAGCAACAGGGATGAGGCTGAAGCTTTCTTT,TRBV6-5,TRBJ1-1,NA,NA
CASSSLAGGRVTQYF,TGTGCCAGCAGTAGTCTAGCGGGAGGGCGGGTTACGCAGTATTTT,TRBV7-6,TRBJ2-3,TRBD2,NA
CASSNGRQGADTQYF,TGTGCCAGCAGCAATGGACGACAGGGGGCAGATACGCAGTATTTT,TRBV21-1,TRBJ2-3,NA,NA
CASIASNQPQHF,TGTGCCAGCATAGCGAGCAATCAGCCCCAGCATTTT,TRBV28,TRBJ1-5,NA,NA
CASSIDRGGNQPQHF,TGTGCCAGTAGTATTGATAGGGGAGGCAATCAGCCCCAGCATTTT,TRBV19,TRBJ1-5,NA,NA
CASKTRSPRPSEQYF,TGTGCCAGCAAAACCCGAAGCCCACGTCCTTCTGAGCAGTACTTC,TRBV6-6,TRBJ2-7,NA,NA
CASSPAQRNEKLFF,TGTGCCAGCAGTCCGGCCCAGCGGAATGAAAAACTGTTTTTT,TRBV2,TRBJ1-4,NA,NA
CASSLNAGSNQETQYF,TGTGCCAGCAGCTTAAACGCCGGGTCAAATCAAGAGACCCAGTACTTC,TRBV11-2,TRBJ2-5,NA,NA
CSVEENNEQFF,TGCAGCGTTGAAGAGAACAATGAGCAGTTCTTC,TRBV29-1,TRBJ2-1,NA,NA
CASSLVGLAGAGNEQFF,TGTGCCAGCAGCTTAGTGGGACTAGCGGGAGCGGGCAATGAGCAGTTCTTC,TRBV11-2,TRBJ2-1,TRBD2,NA
CATNLEGDTQYF,TGTGCCACCAATCTCGAGGGAGATACGCAGTATTTT,TRBV7-9,TRBJ2-3,NA,NA
CASSRLVLAGEEQFF,TGTGCCAGCAGTCGACTGGTGCTAGCGGGAGAGGAGCAGTTCTTC,TRBV6-5,TRBJ2-1,TRBD2,once
CASSGRGTRNTIYF,TGTGCCAGCAGCGGTAGGGGTACGCGAAACACCATATATTTT,TRBV11-2,TRBJ1-3,NA,NA
CSASLGGQGAGGYTF,TGCAGTGCTAGTTTGGGGGGACAGGGGGCAGGCGGCTACACCTTC,TRBV20-1,TRBJ1-2,TRBD1,NA
CASSSSDTQYF,TGTGCCAGCAGCTCATCTGATACGCAGTATTTT,TRBV11-1,TRBJ2-3,NA,NA
CAWSWDISGNTIYF,TGTGCCTGGAGTTGGGACATCTCTGGAAACACCATATATTTT,TRBV30,TRBJ1-3,NA,NA
CASSLDAQGDRAYEQYF,TGTGCCAGCAGCTTAGACGCCCAGGGGGACAGGGCGTACGAGCAGTACTTC,TRBV7-9,TRBJ2-7,TRBD1,NA
CASSLVLANTGELFF,TGTGCCAGCAGCTTGGTTCTAGCTAACACCGGGGAGCTGTTTTTT,TRBV5-4,TRBJ2-2,NA,NA
CASSLSGYGNTIYF,TGTGCCAGCAGTTTATCCGGTTATGGAAACACCATATATTTT,TRBV27,TRBJ1-3,NA,NA
CASKGLLRGQDTQYF,TGTGCCAGCAAAGGACTACTGCGGGGTCAAGATACGCAGTATTTT,TRBV27,TRBJ2-3,NA,NA
CASSAAAQANTGELFF,TGTGCCAGCAGCGCCGCGGCACAGGCGAACACCGGGGAGCTGTTTTTT,TRBV9,TRBJ2-2,NA,once
CATTVSASSYEQYF,TGTGCCACCACAGTGAGTGCCTCCTCCTACGAGCAGTACTTC,TRBV18,TRBJ2-7,NA,NA
CASPPPQVGKYTEAFF,TGTGCTAGCCCACCCCCTCAGGTGGGGAAATATACTGAAGCTTTCTTT,TRBV7-7,TRBJ1-1,NA,many
CASSQDVSLVTQYF,TGCGCCAGCAGCCAAGATGTTAGCCTGGTGACCCAGTACTTC,TRBV4-1,TRBJ2-5,NA,NA
CASSRPGAGAGELFF,TGCGCCAGCAGCAGACCAGGGGCCGGAGCCGGGGAGCTGTTTTTT,TRBV5-1,TRBJ2-2,NA,NA
CASSESQGPRSPLHF,TGTGCCAGCAGTGAGTCACAGGGACCTCGTTCACCCCTCCACTTT,TRBV6-1,TRBJ1-6,NA,NA
CASMHGYTF,TGTGCCAGCATGCATGGCTACACCTTC,TRBV2,TRBJ1-2,NA,NA
CASSASRSNTEAFF,TGTGCCAGCAGTGCTAGTCGATCGAACACTGAAGCTTTCTTT,TRBV2,TRBJ1-1,NA,NA